This paragraph covers one T cell receptor beta chain sequence. Its antigen is unidentified. Germline V lookup: CDR1 SGHTA, CDR2 FQGNSA. This CDR3 contains 12 residues. The germline V and J ends were trimmed by 5 bases and 13 bases, with 12 bases remaining between them. The primer mix had 60 Vbeta and 13 Jbeta primers. Repertoires were generated with immunoSEQ multiplex PCR, while TCRdb's copy carries only in-frame clones and drops some. Of over 150,000 clones listed, 70% to 90% are singletons. This sample was included in a study of cytomegalovirus exposure and HLA in healthy donors. The overall study: As released early, the data held roughly 85 million unique TCRs from HLA-typed donors. Study observations and caveats: The authors reported that TCR beta sequences could predict HLA-A and HLA-B alleles. These predictions were accurate for most subjects in the first cohort.

This receptor was taken from a woman aged 25 to 39 in good health and CMV-seropositive. Sequenced sample: PBMCs. The V and J genes are TRBV7-2 and TRBJ1-6; no definite D call. The CDR3 region is CASSHRRGPLHF. The CDR3 region has the DNA TGTGCCAGCAGCCATAGACGCGGGCCCCTCCACTTT.